The clone carrying this TCR beta chain has only one observation. Antigen unknown. This specimen comes from a study of cytomegalovirus exposure and HLA in healthy donors. Study-level findings and limits: Rarity held for most TCR sequences, but there were some public TCRs that occurred in many donors. The classifier was said to identify cytomegalovirus status with high specificity and sensitivity.

Germline CDR1 and CDR2: ENHRY and SYGVKD. The CDR3 is 18 amino acids. With 3 bases removed from V and 3 bases from J, the gap between germline ends came to 21 bases. Repertoires were generated with immunoSEQ multiplex PCR, while TCRdb's copy carries only in-frame clones and drops some. The repertoire holds 100,000 to 150,000 clones, with 88% as singletons. The sample comprised PBMCs. The genes are TRBV10-3 and TRBJ2-1, with a tentative D call TRBD2 (6 bases). This clonotype originated in a man aged 25 to 45 in good health and CMV-seronegative. The CDR3 loop is CAISDVGARQAGYNEQFF. CDR3 coding DNA: TGTGCCATCAGTGATGTGGGAGCCCGTCAAGCGGGCTACAATGAGCAGTTCTTC.